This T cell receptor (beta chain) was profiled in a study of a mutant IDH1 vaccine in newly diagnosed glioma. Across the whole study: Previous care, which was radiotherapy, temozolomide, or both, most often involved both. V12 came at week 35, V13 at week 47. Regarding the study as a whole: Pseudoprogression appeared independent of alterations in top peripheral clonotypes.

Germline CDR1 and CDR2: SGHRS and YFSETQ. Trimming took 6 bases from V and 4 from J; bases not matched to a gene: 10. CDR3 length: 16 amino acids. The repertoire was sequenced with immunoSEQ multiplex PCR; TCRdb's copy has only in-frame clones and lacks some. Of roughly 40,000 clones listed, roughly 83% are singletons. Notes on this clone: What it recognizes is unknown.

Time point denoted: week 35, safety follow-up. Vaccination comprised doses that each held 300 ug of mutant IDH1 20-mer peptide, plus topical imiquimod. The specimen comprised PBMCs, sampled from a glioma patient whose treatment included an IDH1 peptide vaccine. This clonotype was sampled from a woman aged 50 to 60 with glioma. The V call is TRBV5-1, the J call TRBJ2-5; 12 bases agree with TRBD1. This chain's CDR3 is CASTGDGTGGLETQYF. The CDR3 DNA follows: TGCGCCAGCACCGGAGACGGGACAGGGGGCTTAGAGACCCAGTACTTC.